These T cell receptor beta chains were read from a single sample in a study of T cells in Graves' hyperthyroidism and ophthalmopathy. TCRdb called the multiplex PCR reads again in MiXCR, with one record for every CDR3 protein. The repertoire holds over 700,000 distinct CDR3 sequences, around 20% seen once, with approximately 16% in the top ten. The sample comprised blood. The receptor source for this set is a woman aged 45-65 years with Graves' hyperthyroidism that later progressed to Graves' ophthalmopathy. The CDR3 runs from the conserved cysteine through the conserved F or W. A D gene is named only where the DNA matches it firmly.

J gene | V gene | D gene | CDR3 protein
TRBJ2-1 | TRBV7-9 | TRBD2 | CASSLGSGSSYNEQFF
TRBJ1-2 | TRBV7-9 | . | CASSLAGEPRDGYTF
TRBJ2-5 | TRBV2 | TRBD1 | CASSEGGQEWETQYF
TRBJ1-2 | TRBV6-6 | . | CASSYSPRADGYTF
TRBJ1-5 | TRBV20-1 | . | CSASPGQNNQPQHF
TRBJ1-2 | TRBV3-1 | . | CASSQALMGGYGYTF
TRBJ1-1 | TRBV6-1 | . | CASSEFGGLQLTEAFF
TRBJ1-2 | TRBV6-1 | . | CAGKAGAFMYGYTF
TRBJ1-4 | TRBV18 | TRBD1 | CASSQATGNEKLFF
TRBJ2-1 | TRBV2 | . | CASSGLEGPYNEQFF
TRBJ1-1 | TRBV18 | . | CASSPNPVNTEAFF